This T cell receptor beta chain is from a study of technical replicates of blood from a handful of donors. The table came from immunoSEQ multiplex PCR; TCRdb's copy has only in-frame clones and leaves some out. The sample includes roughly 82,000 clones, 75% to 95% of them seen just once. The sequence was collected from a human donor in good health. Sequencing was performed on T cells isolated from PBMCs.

CDR3 nucleotides: TGTGCCAGCAGCTTGCTTTCCCAGCGCACCTACGAGCAGTACTTC. This translates into CASSLLSQRTYEQYF. This sequence joins TRBV5-6 and TRBJ2-7, with D unresolved. Between the trimmed V and J ends, which lost 1 base and 2 bases, there was a span of 13 bases. Looked up from germline, CDR1 is SGHDT and CDR2 is YYEEEE. The CDR3 extends over 15 amino acids.